The clone carrying this TCR beta chain has only a few counts. The antigen is not known. A second PCR of roughly 7 to 11 cycles used a sample-barcoded 5' primer and a J-beta primer mix. A tag from a template-switch adaptor with 12 random nucleotides marked each cDNA molecule. TCRdb ran MiXCR on the 5' RACE reads and lists one entry per CDR3 protein. The sample lists 1.4 million or so distinct CDR3 sequences, under 55% occurring once. The data originate from a study of blood T cells in healthy people across ages. Study findings and constraints: Estimates drawn from one million T cells were deemed to understate diversity.

The CDR3 contains 14 residues. Germline CDR1 reads ENHRY; CDR2 reads SYGVKD. The V gene lost 4 bases and the J gene lost 5 bases, with 13 bases spanning the gap. The clonotype was recovered from a woman aged 18-30 years in good health. The chain recombines TRBV10-3 with TRBJ2-3; D might be TRBD2 (6 bases). Source material: blood. CDR3 sequence: CAISVGGDGDTQYF. The CDR3 DNA reads as TGTGCCATCAGTGTAGGAGGGGATGGAGATACGCAGTATTTT.